The present T cell receptor (beta chain) was sequenced within a study of blood T cell repertoires in COVID-19. Study-level background: Specimens from acute and convalescent COVID-19 originated in the United States, Italy and Spain. Nucleic acid was either cDNA or gDNA, and it came from T cells, B-cell-depleted T cells, or PBMCs.

Per the germline V gene, CDR1 is KGHSH and CDR2 is LQKENI. The CDR3 runs to 15 residues. The J segment lost 2 bases and the V segment lost 2 bases, leaving 6 bases of the junction unmatched. In the original workflow: The authors estimated nucleated cell counts from reference gene primer amplification. This table comes from immunoSEQ multiplex PCR, and its TCRdb copy is limited to in-frame clones, with some not included. The V and J calls and clone size are taken from that table; D and trimming were inferred from the DNA. The table shows over 120,000 clones, with approximately 80% occurring only once.

Sequencing was carried out using peripheral blood. This chain joins TRBV18 and TRBJ2-7, with 7 bases that match TRBD2. This TCR came from a human donor in a cohort sampled during active COVID-19. In nucleotides, the CDR3 is TGTGCCAGCTCACCAAGAGCAGGGAGGGCCTACGAGCAGTACTTC. This sequence encodes CASSPRAGRAYEQYF.